This TCR beta chain was found in a study of read filtering for tumor transcriptome and immune sequencing. The study, taken as a whole, reports: IR-seq and RNA-seq agreed better without single-read clonotypes.

The V end was cut by 5 bases, the J end by 1 base, with 13 bases between. Germline values: CDR1 KGHDR, CDR2 SFDVKD. This CDR3 is 15 amino acids long. This clonotype was counted many times. Its antigen is currently unknown. Molecular barcoded adaptors covering alpha/delta and beta/gamma chains were used on around 370 ng RNA. TCRdb re-analysed the reads in MiXCR, keeping a single row per CDR3 protein. The profile covers 45,000 to 55,000 distinct CDR3 sequences, with around a fifth appearing a single time and 15% to 17% taken by the ten largest. V is TRBV24-1 and J is TRBJ1-1; a possible D gene is TRBD1 (6 bases). Sequencing was performed on a population of CD138-negative cells sorted from bone marrow. This clonotype was obtained from a donor aged 40 or over with multiple myeloma. The CDR3 loop is CATSASRGGNTEAFF. CDR3 nucleotide sequence: TGTGCCACCAGTGCCAGCAGGGGAGGGAACACTGAAGCTTTCTTT.